This entry describes one TCR beta chain. This entry is derived from a study of a mutant IDH1 vaccine in newly diagnosed glioma. Assay: immunoSEQ multiplex PCR; the TCRdb copy retains only in-frame clones and omits some. The table has 30,000 to 40,000 clones, around 82% seen once. Germline V gene data show CDR1 as SGHKS and CDR2 as YYEKEE (reference sequence). V shed 3 bases and J shed 12 bases, with 19 bases lying between them. The CDR3 covers 14 residues. The time point is: baseline, week 1 (first vaccination visit). Treatment indicated: pre-vaccination baseline after standard-of-care therapy. This sequence joins TRBV5-5 and TRBJ2-4; D could derive from TRBD1 or TRBD2 (6 bases each). The sequencing used PBMCs, collected from a glioma patient treated with radiotherapy, temozolomide or both. This clonotype originated in a man aged 35 to 55 with glioma. Some clones in this sample may be carry-over from other donors' samples. CDR3 protein: CASSSPVGARGQYF. Here the CDR3 DNA reads TGTGCCAGCAGCTCCCCTGTGGGGGCGCGGGGTCAGTACTTC.